The clone carrying this T cell receptor beta chain was seen a few times. The antigen is undetermined. The source of the sample is a study of glioma-infiltrating T cells. General study points: Only very few CDR3 sequences appeared in both tissue and blood.

The iRepertoire nested amplicon-rescue multiplex PCR amplified TCR alpha and beta CDR3s from RNA. Tissue mRNA or PBMC total RNA, about 90-400 ng, went into one-step reverse transcription and amplification. In TCRdb, the multiplex PCR reads were re-called with MiXCR into one record per CDR3 protein. The data contain approximately 40,000 distinct CDR3 sequences, 20% to 25% of them singletons. This CDR3 contains 14 residues. From germline, CDR1 is MNHNS and CDR2 SASEGT. The V gene end was trimmed by 6 bases and the J gene end by 6 bases; junction bases not matched to a gene: 8. Specimen: glioma tissue, nonneoplastic brain tissue, or PBMCs (not recorded which). This TCR derives from a human donor with low-grade glioma or glioblastoma, undergoing nonglioma brain surgery, or in good health (not recorded which). V and J are TRBV6-1 and TRBJ1-5, with 7 positions matching TRBD1. The CDR3 DNA sequence: TGTGCCAGCAGGGCAGGGGGAGCCGGTCAGCCCCAGCATTTT. Residues: CASRAGGAGQPQHF.